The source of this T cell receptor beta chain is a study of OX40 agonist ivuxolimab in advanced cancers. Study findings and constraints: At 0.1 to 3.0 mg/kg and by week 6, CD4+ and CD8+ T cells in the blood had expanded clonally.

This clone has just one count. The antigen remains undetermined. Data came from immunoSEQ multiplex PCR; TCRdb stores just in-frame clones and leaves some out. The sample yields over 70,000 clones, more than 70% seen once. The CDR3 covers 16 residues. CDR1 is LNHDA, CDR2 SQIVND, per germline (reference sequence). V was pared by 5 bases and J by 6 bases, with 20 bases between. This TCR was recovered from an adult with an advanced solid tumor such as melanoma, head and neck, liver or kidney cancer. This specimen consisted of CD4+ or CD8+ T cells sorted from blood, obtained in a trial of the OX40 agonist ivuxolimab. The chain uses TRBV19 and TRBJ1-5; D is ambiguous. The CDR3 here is CASSSSYGPAGQPQHF. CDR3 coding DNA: TGTGCCAGTAGTTCATCCTATGGACCAGCCGGTCAGCCCCAGCATTTT.